What follows is one TCR beta chain and its context. The antigen is not known. A universal primer site was created by template switching, with the cDNA bearing unique molecular identifiers. Via MiXCR, TCRdb re-called the 5' RACE reads, giving one row per CDR3 protein. The sample lists over 200,000 distinct CDR3 sequences; roughly a tenth were seen once. These data belong to a study of identical twins. Broader study findings: The more abundant beta clonotypes in cord blood had fewer insertions, and memory repertoires did not show this. Beta out-of-frame sequences showed weaker excess sharing between twins.

CDR1 and CDR2 from the germline V gene are SQVTM and ANQGSEA. The CDR3 is 13 amino acids. Trimming took off 6 bases at V and 15 bases at J, with 24 bases between the two ends. The J gene is TRBJ2-1, the V gene TRBV29-1; tentatively, D is TRBD1 or TRBD2 (5 bases each). The sequence was collected from a man in his fifties or sixties in good health. Sequences were obtained from memory T cells sorted from blood. DNA of the CDR3: TGCAGCGTAGAAACGGGACCTGGTCTAGGGCGGTTCTTC. Translating it yields CSVETGPGLGRFF.